This is a list of T cell receptor beta chains from one sample in a study of blood T cell repertoires in COVID-19. Produced via immunoSEQ multiplex PCR; TCRdb's table is partial and in-frame only. The table has around 260,000 clones, about nine tenths seen once; the top ten hold 2% to 3%. Sequenced material: peripheral blood. These receptors originate from a person under 35 with COVID-19, enrolled during active disease. Each CDR3 is given without its conserved first and last residue.

>TRBJ1-6|TRBV19
ASSQDKSISYNSPLH
>TRBJ2-7|TRBV27
ASSGRGPFYEQY
>TRBJ1-2|TRBV25-1
ASSAGQLRGYT
>TRBJ1-3|TRBV4-1
ASSTFLTKGASGNTIY
>TRBJ1-5|TRBV6-5
ASSSRGNQPQH
>TRBJ2-7|TRBV24-1
ATSDLRRSAYEQY
>TRBJ1-2|TRBV28
ASSFSTGGFGYT
>TRBJ1-3|TRBV7-9
ASSLVLNSGNTIY
>TRBJ2-1|TRBV19
ASTPRGQGWNEQF
>TRBJ1-6|TRBV4-1
ASSLDRGGFWSPLH
>TRBJ2-7|TRBV5-1
ASSPALRVAVKDPYEQY
>TRBJ1-5|TRBV6-4
ASSEADGAKGPQH
>TRBJ1-1|TRBV5-1
ASSLSTGGDTEAF
>TRBJ2-1|TRBV13
ASTLAGGPNEQF
>TRBJ2-7|TRBV27
ASGFTYEQY
>TRBJ2-5|TRBV19
ASSILGETQY
>TRBJ2-3|TRBV7-2
ASSSLVTRDTQY
>TRBJ1-1|TRBV28
ASSHPSQEYMNTEAF
>TRBJ2-5|TRBV7-3
ASSPGLAGGEETQY
>TRBJ1-5|TRBV24-1
ATSAPGQASQPQH
>TRBJ2-3|TRBV9
ASSGDPGLYTDTQY
>TRBJ2-7|TRBV2
ASSEMRSSYEQY
>TRBJ1-6|TRBV6-4
ASSDSPGNSPLH
>TRBJ1-5|TRBV7-2
ASSLNLANQPQH
>TRBJ2-5|TRBV5-6
ASSDDRFGETQY
>TRBJ2-3|TRBV4-3
ASSQDLGVAGEGRDTQY
>TRBJ1-6|TRBV5-1
ASSKGQEGNSPLH
>TRBJ2-7|TRBV29-1
SVAGTGGVYEQY
>TRBJ2-7|TRBV10-2
ASSESGIQGAYEQY
>TRBJ1-1|TRBV6-5
ASSYRQGSTEAF
>TRBJ2-1|TRBV27
ASSSGLAPNEQF
>TRBJ1-5|TRBV6-5
ASSFLSLREPQH
>TRBJ1-4|TRBV14
AGFWSATNEKLF
>TRBJ1-2|TRBV10-1
ASRETGGDFYGYT
>TRBJ1-1|TRBV5-1
ASSFRDSNTEAF
>TRBJ1-5|TRBV11-2
ASSLEAGGAQPQH
>TRBJ2-2|TRBV27
ASSLSGQTYTGELF
>TRBJ2-7|TRBV13
ASSPKGLAGVEQY